The 12 T cell receptor beta chains below all came from one sample that was sequenced in a study of blood T cell repertoires in COVID-19 (dated by TCRdb to 2019 to 2021). Libraries came from the immunoSEQ multiplex PCR assay. The table was pulled from immuneACCESS by TCRdb, which kept in-frame rearrangements only. Such tables lose some clones; where checked, under half of the loss comes from unresolved V genes, and the rest has no known cause. The sample records approximately 280,000 clones, 87% of which are singletons. Of the sample, about 6.1% is held by the ten largest clones. The sample was PBMCs or T cells enriched from blood (not recorded which). The receptors were sampled from a woman between 35 and 50 years old who had recovered from COVID-19.

The chain recombines TRBV5-1 with TRBJ1-1; a possible D gene is TRBD1 (6 bases). The V gene lost 0 bases and the J gene lost 2 bases, with 17 bases spanning the gap. This CDR3 region has 17 residues. Germline lookup yields CDR1 SGHRS and CDR2 YFSETQ. The DNA for the CDR3 is TGCGCCAGCAGCTTGGGAGGCTCAGGGGCCGAAAACACTGAAGCTTTCTTT. This translates into CASSLGGSGAENTEAFF.

Points on this clone: One end of the junction does not line up with germline, which may come from a read error. The rearrangement links TRBV29-1 to TRBJ2-7; 10 nucleotides align to TRBD1. The germline gives CDR1 SQVTM, CDR2 ANQGSEA. CDR3 size: 14 residues. This chain's CDR3 is CSVGRDRGSHEQYF. CDR3 DNA: TGCAGCGTTGGTCGGGACAGGGGCTCCCACGAGCAGTACTTC.

This chain links TRBV29-1 with TRBJ2-7; 8 bases are shared with TRBD1. Trimming cost V 7 bases and J 4 bases; bases outside gene matches: 9. This CDR3 contains 13 residues. In germline, CDR1 is SQVTM, CDR2 ANQGSEA. This CDR3 is CSDPSGGLYEQYF. Here the CDR3 DNA reads TGCAGCGACCCTTCAGGGGGCTTGTACGAGCAGTACTTC.

This chain uses TRBV6-5 with TRBJ2-3; 7 bases match TRBD2. This CDR3 has 14 residues. CDR1 is MNHEY, CDR2 SVGAGI, per germline. Trimming at V came to 8 bases and at J to 5 bases, leaving 10 bases not matched to a gene. The DNA of the CDR3 is TGTGCCAGCGGGTTGGGGGGAGGGGTAGATACGCAGTATTTT. This sequence encodes CASGLGGGVDTQYF.

This sequence joins TRBV10-1 and TRBJ2-5; D is perhaps TRBD2 (5 bases). Looked up from germline, CDR1 is WNHNN and CDR2 is SYGVQD (reference sequence). V lost 6 bases to trimming and J lost 5 bases, with 19 bases between them. The CDR3 runs to 15 residues. CDR3 region: CASSPYSASRETQYF. The DNA of the CDR3 is TGCGCCAGCAGCCCATACAGTGCTAGCCGCGAGACCCAGTACTTC.

The chain combines TRBV30 with TRBJ2-5; possibly TRBD1 for D (5 bases). Trimming stripped 5 bases from V and 2 bases from J, with 15 bases between. Germline-derived CDR1 and CDR2 are GTSNPN and SVGIG (reference sequence). This CDR3 has 14 residues. In DNA, the CDR3 is TGTGCCTGGGGAAAGGGGCCGCAACAAGAGACCCAGTACTTC. Translation: CAWGKGPQQETQYF.

The count of this clone is one. The chain recombines TRBV6-5 with TRBJ2-7, with 9 nucleotides matching TRBD1. The CDR3 is made up of 14 amino acids. After removal of 7 bases from V and 6 bases from J, the junction contained 10 bases not matched to a gene. Germline CDR1 reads MNHEY; CDR2 reads SVGAGI. The DNA for the CDR3 is TGTGCCAGCAACCCAGGGACAGGGTTAGGCGAGCAGTACTTC. This translates into CASNPGTGLGEQYF.

The rearrangement links TRBV2 to TRBJ2-1; 9 bases agree with TRBD2. V lost 7 bases to trimming and J lost 9 bases; unmatched junction nucleotides: 13. Germline CDR1 and CDR2: SNHLY and FYNNEI. The CDR3 covers 15 residues. The CDR3 DNA reads as TGTGCCAGCATGGTGGGACTAGCCAGAGTGGGTGAGCAGTTCTTC. Protein: CASMVGLARVGEQFF.

The chain combines TRBV7-8 with TRBJ1-1; no clear D gene. This CDR3 is built from 15 residues. The V and J ends lost 5 bases and 4 bases respectively, with 17 bases between them. Germline CDR1 is SGHVS and CDR2 is FQNEAQ. CDR3 in DNA: TGTGCCAGCAGCCCCAGCAACAGCCCCGGCACTGAAGCTTTCTTT. The encoded protein is CASSPSNSPGTEAFF.

The chain has TRBV30 and TRBJ1-2; D remains ambiguous. V was shortened by 0 bases and J by 0 bases, with 5 bases between the two germline ends. The CDR3 is 13 residues long. The germline V gene has CDR1 GTSNPN and CDR2 SVGIG (reference sequence). As DNA, the CDR3 is TGTGCCTGGAGTGTTAGTCCTAACTATGGCTACACCTTC. It translates to CAWSVSPNYGYTF.

The V and J genes are TRBV9 and TRBJ2-3; 12 positions match TRBD2. J gave up 5 bases and V 4 bases, and 5 bases lay outside the gene matches. Per the germline V gene, CDR1 is SGDLS and CDR2 is YYNGEE. There are 15 residues in the CDR3. CDR3 region: CASSIPGLAGDTQYF. CDR3 DNA: TGTGCCAGCAGCATTCCGGGACTAGCGGGAGATACGCAGTATTTT.

On this clone itself: Other DNA sequences in this sample translate to the same CDR3. J is TRBJ1-1 and V is TRBV18, with D unresolved. V gave up 3 bases and J gave up 0 bases, with 5 bases separating them. The CDR3 length is 13 residues. Per germline, CDR1 KGHSH and CDR2 LQKENI. CDR3: CASSPGVNTEAFF. The DNA for the CDR3 is TGTGCCAGCTCACCCGGGGTGAACACTGAAGCTTTCTTT. Full variable domain (missing parts from reference TRBV18 and TRBJ1-1): NAGVMQNPRHLVRRRGQEARLRCSPMKGHSHVYWYRQLPEEGLKFMVYLQKENIIDESGMPKERFSAEFPKEGPSILRIQQVVRGDSAAYFCASSPGVNTEAFFGQGTRLTVV.